This T cell receptor beta chain was captured in a study of molecular identifiers for immune sequencing clone quantification. TCRdb re-called the PCR reads through MiXCR, storing one row per CDR3 protein. This sample has some 320,000 distinct CDR3 sequences, with about a fifth found just once. The CDR3 consists of 15 residues. V dropped 4 bases and J dropped 1 base, with 14 bases sitting between them. Germline V gene sequence: CDR1 LGHNA, CDR2 YSLEER. This rearrangement joins TRBV4-3 to TRBJ2-7, with D possibly called TRBD1 or TRBD2 (5 bases each). Sequences were obtained from naive CD8+ T cells from blood, with Jurkat cell RNA spiked in. Subset specified: FACS-sorted CD8+CD4-CCR7+CD45RA+ naive T cells. The clonotype was recovered from a human donor in good health. Some libraries in this study had Jurkat cell RNA spiked in. CDR3 DNA: TGCGCCAGCAGCCTCGAGAGGGGTCCATCCTACGAGCAGTACTTC. As protein: CASSLERGPSYEQYF.